The 26 T cell receptor beta chains presented below share a single source sample, sequenced in a study of blood T cell repertoires in COVID-19. Generated by immunoSEQ multiplex PCR, the TCRdb table keeps only in-frame clones and is missing some. The table includes 350,000 to 400,000 clones, around 89% detected once. The sequenced sample consisted of peripheral blood. The source is a woman aged 25 to 39 with COVID-19, enrolled during active disease.

The chain carries TRBV11-2 and TRBJ1-5, with no clear D. CDR1 is SGHAT and CDR2 is FQNNGV in the germline V gene. V was trimmed by 5 bases and J by 3 bases, leaving 5 bases between them. The CDR3 is 12 amino acids. The CDR3 spells CASSTPNQPQHF. The CDR3 DNA reads as TGTGCCAGCAGCACTCCCAATCAGCCCCAGCATTTT.

The chain is built from TRBV29-1 and TRBJ2-1; TRBD2 aligns across 8 bases. Germline assignment: CDR1 SQVTM and CDR2 ANQGSEA. V lost 7 bases to trimming and J lost 4 bases; unmatched junction nucleotides: 12. The CDR3 loop spans 15 amino acids. CDR3 nucleotides: TGCAGCGCCTCCTCCGGGACTAGGACGTACAATGAGCAGTTCTTC. Its translation: CSASSGTRTYNEQFF.

The chain carries TRBV24-1 and TRBJ2-3; weak D call: TRBD1 (6 bases). Germline V lookup: CDR1 KGHDR, CDR2 SFDVKD. The CDR3 spans 14 residues. The ends were cut back, 4 bases at V and 6 bases at J, with 13 bases in the middle. The CDR3 coding sequence is TGTGCCACCAGTGACCTAAACAGGGAGGATACGCAGTATTTT. Translation gives CATSDLNREDTQYF.

V gene TRBV18 combines with J gene TRBJ1-2; D gene unclear. V lost 2 bases to trimming and J lost 8 bases, with 9 bases between them. Germline V gene sequence: CDR1 KGHSH, CDR2 LQKENI. The CDR3 loop spans 12 amino acids. CDR3: CASSPRRGGYTF. The CDR3 bases are TGTGCCAGCTCACCAAGGAGAGGGGGCTACACCTTC.

J is TRBJ1-2 and V is TRBV2, with TRBD1 identical over 9 bases. V lost 6 bases to trimming and J lost 2 bases; unmatched junction nucleotides: 7. The germline V gene has CDR1 SNHLY and CDR2 FYNNEI. CDR3 size: 15 residues. CDR3 DNA sequence: TGTGCCAGCAGCCGCCGACAGGGGGGAAACTATGGCTACACCTTC. It yields the protein CASSRRQGGNYGYTF.

The chain couples TRBV19 to TRBJ1-4, with D tentatively TRBD1 (5 bases). Germline CDR1 LNHDA, CDR2 SQIVND (reference sequence). V lost 6 bases to trimming and J lost 6 bases, with 20 bases between them. The CDR3 is 16 amino acids. The CDR3 spells CASSSAGGQLHEKLFF. The CDR3 coding sequence is TGTGCCAGTAGCTCGGCAGGCGGACAACTGCATGAAAAACTGTTTTTT.

The genes are TRBV28 and TRBJ1-2, with D maybe TRBD1 (5 bases). Germline loops: CDR1 MDHEN, CDR2 SYDVKM. Trimming left V 6 bases short and J 4 bases short, with 15 bases between. The CDR3 is 14 residues long. CDR3: CASRDSRVGYGYTF. The DNA of the CDR3 is TGTGCCAGCAGAGACTCCAGGGTTGGCTATGGCTACACCTTC.

This clone was counted a single time. The rearrangement joins TRBV5-5 to TRBJ2-3; 10 nucleotides line up with TRBD2. The J segment lost 4 bases and the V segment lost 4 bases, leaving 9 bases of the junction unmatched. CDR1 and CDR2 from the germline V gene are SGHKS and YYEKEE (reference sequence). The CDR3 is made up of 16 amino acids. CDR3 loop: CASSPPASGSPDTQYF. The CDR3 nucleotides read TGTGCCAGCAGCCCGCCCGCTAGCGGGAGCCCAGATACGCAGTATTTT.

This chain links TRBV7-6 with TRBJ1-2; D perhaps matches TRBD1 (6 bases). The CDR3 spans 18 residues. V lost 5 bases and J 1 base, leaving 23 bases between the germline ends. Germline CDR1 is SGHVS and CDR2 is FNYEAQ. The CDR3 is CASSPYRDHLQFNYGYTF. The CDR3 bases are TGTGCCAGCAGCCCATACAGGGACCACCTTCAATTTAACTATGGCTACACCTTC.

The V and J genes are TRBV10-1 and TRBJ2-2; 7 bases match TRBD2. Looked up from germline, CDR1 is WNHNN and CDR2 is SYGVQD (reference sequence). With V trimmed by 3 bases and J by 4 bases, 5 bases remained unmatched. The CDR3 totals 15 residues. The chain's CDR3 is CASSDSREGTGELFF. The CDR3, as DNA: TGCGCCAGCAGTGACAGCAGGGAGGGCACCGGGGAGCTGTTTTTT.

This chain uses TRBV6-9 with TRBJ2-3; 9 bases are shared with TRBD2. Trimming took 7 bases from V and 2 from J; bases not matched to a gene: 4. The CDR3 is made up of 14 amino acids. Germline CDR1 is MNHGY and CDR2 is SVAAGI. In nucleotides, the CDR3 is TGTGCCAGCAACCTAGCGGGATACACAGATACGCAGTATTTT. Protein product: CASNLAGYTDTQYF.

This clone appeared once. This sequence joins TRBV2 and TRBJ2-7; 7 positions agree with TRBD1. The CDR3 sequence is 14 residues long. Germline assignment: CDR1 SNHLY and CDR2 FYNNEI. With V trimmed by 5 bases and J by 0 bases, 4 bases remained unmatched. In DNA form, the CDR3 reads TGTGCCAGCAGTTTCCGGGACAGCTCCTACGAGCAGTACTTC. It translates to CASSFRDSSYEQYF.

The rearrangement joins TRBV5-6 to TRBJ2-3, with TRBD2 identical over 9 bases. This CDR3 is built from 15 residues. CDR1 and CDR2 (germline): SGHDT, YYEEEE. With V trimmed by 2 bases and J by 1 base, 2 bases remained unmatched. This CDR3 is CASSLIAGGTDTQYF. The CDR3 DNA sequence: TGTGCCAGCAGCTTAATAGCGGGGGGCACAGATACGCAGTATTTT.

The V and J genes are TRBV29-1 and TRBJ1-2; D remains unclear. The CDR3 extends over 13 amino acids. The V and J ends lost 0 bases and 8 bases respectively, with 13 bases between them. The germline gives CDR1 SQVTM, CDR2 ANQGSEA. CDR3 sequence: CSVEDPREGGYTF. The DNA of the CDR3 is TGCAGCGTTGAAGACCCCCGGGAGGGCGGCTACACCTTC.

The V gene is TRBV7-2, the J gene TRBJ1-5, with unresolved D. The CDR3 is made up of 15 amino acids. V dropped 3 bases and J dropped 0 bases, with 9 bases sitting between them. Germline CDR1 is SGHTA and CDR2 is FQGNSA. CDR3 DNA sequence: TGTGCCAGCAGCTTGAGTTTTCCTAGCAATCAGCCCCAGCATTTT. Its translation: CASSLSFPSNQPQHF.

This clone was picked up a small number of times. The CDR3, as DNA: TGTGCCAGCAGCCAAGAAAGGGGAGCGGGGGGGCTCACCGGGGAGCTGTTTTTT. It translates to CASSQERGAGGLTGELFF. V is TRBV4-2 and J is TRBJ2-2, with 10 bases matching TRBD2. V was clipped by 0 bases and J by 4 bases; unmatched bases: 8. The CDR3 contains 18 residues. Germline loops: CDR1 LGHNA, CDR2 YNFKEQ.

This clone was counted a single time. This CDR3 is CASSLTRTGWVLGGELFF. The CDR3 DNA is TGTGCCAGCAGCTTAACCCGGACAGGTTGGGTACTTGGCGGGGAGCTGTTTTTT. J is TRBJ2-2 and V is TRBV11-2; 7 nucleotides agree with TRBD1. In germline, CDR1 is SGHAT, CDR2 FQNNGV. V gave up 2 bases and J gave up 7 bases; unmatched junction bases: 16. The CDR3 is made up of 18 amino acids.

In its sample, this clone was seen once. This rearrangement joins TRBV20-1 to TRBJ1-1; D gene ambiguous. Between the trimmed V and J ends, which lost 3 bases and 1 base, there was a span of 6 bases. Germline CDR1 DFQATT, CDR2 SNEGSKA (reference sequence). This CDR3 is 12 amino acids long. For the CDR3, the DNA is TGCAGTGCTAGTAAGAGGAACACTGAAGCTTTCTTT. It encodes CSASKRNTEAFF.

This chain uses TRBV29-1 with TRBJ2-1, with TRBD2 as a possible D gene (5 bases). V was clipped by 3 bases and J by 0 bases, with 6 bases between them. CDR1 and CDR2 from the germline V gene are SQVTM and ANQGSEA. This CDR3 spans 13 amino acids. As DNA, the CDR3 is TGCAGCGTTGAGCGGGTCTCCTACAATGAGCAGTTCTTC. This gives the protein CSVERVSYNEQFF.

This chain joins TRBV7-2 and TRBJ2-3; possible D gene TRBD2, 6 bases. The germline CDR1 and CDR2 sequences are SGHTA and FQGNSA. The CDR3 is 15 amino acids. The V end lost 2 bases, the J end lost 2 bases, and 11 bases lay between the germline ends. For the CDR3, the DNA is TGTGCCAGCAGCTTAAAGCGGGCTGCCACAGATACGCAGTATTTT. Its translation: CASSLKRAATDTQYF.

V is TRBV2 and J is TRBJ2-1, with TRBD2 matching 16 bases. Trimming removed 7 bases from V and 3 bases from J; junction bases left unmatched: 9. The germline V gene encodes CDR1 SNHLY and CDR2 FYNNEI. This CDR3 has 18 residues. CDR3 in DNA: TGTGCCAGCACCGGGACTAGCGGGAGGGCCGAAGGCTACAATGAGCAGTTCTTC. Translation: CASTGTSGRAEGYNEQFF.

The rearrangement links TRBV7-2 to TRBJ2-1; the D is unclear. Trimming stripped 5 bases from V and 12 bases from J, with 14 bases between. This CDR3 has 12 residues. Germline CDR1 reads SGHTA; CDR2 reads FQGNSA. The CDR3: CASSTTGMGQFF. CDR3 DNA: TGTGCCAGCAGCACTACGGGTATGGGGCAGTTCTTC. Complete variable domain (other parts from reference TRBV7-2 and TRBJ2-1): GAGVSQSPSNKVTEKGKDVELRCDPISGHTALYWYRQSLGQGLEFLIYFQGNSAPDKSGLPSDRFSAERTGGSVSTLTIQRTQQEDSAVYLCASSTTGMGQFFGPGTRLTVL.

CDR3 DNA sequence: TGCGCCAGCAGCATAGGACAGGCTACAGATACGCAGTATTTT. Translated: CASSIGQATDTQYF. The gene calls are TRBV5-1 and TRBJ2-3; 7 bases map to TRBD1. The length of the CDR3 is 14 residues. J lost 3 bases, V lost 4 bases, and 5 bases had no gene match. The germline V gene has CDR1 SGHRS and CDR2 YFSETQ.

The chain recombines TRBV12-5 with TRBJ2-1; weak D call: TRBD2 (6 bases). The germline V gene encodes CDR1 LGHNT and CDR2 FRNRAP. The germline V and J ends were trimmed by 5 bases and 5 bases, with 16 bases remaining between them. The CDR3 totals 15 residues. The CDR3 DNA is TGTGCTAGTGGTACAGGAGGGGTCCTGGACAATGAGCAGTTCTTC. Translated: CASGTGGVLDNEQFF.

This clone was counted once. V is TRBV7-2 and J is TRBJ2-3; TRBD1 agrees at 12 bases. Germline loops: CDR1 SGHTA, CDR2 FQGNSA. The V gene end was trimmed by 3 bases and the J gene end by 5 bases; junction bases not matched to a gene: 12. This CDR3 contains 18 residues. CDR3 bases: TGTGCCAGCAGCTTCCGACCTAGGGGACAGGGGGCGAAAGATACGCAGTATTTT. It codes for CASSFRPRGQGAKDTQYF.

The chain combines TRBV15 with TRBJ2-1; 8 bases match TRBD2. V lost 4 bases, J lost 13 bases, and 9 bases stayed unmatched. In germline, CDR1 is LNHNV, CDR2 YYDKDF (reference sequence). CDR3 size: 13 residues. CDR3 sequence (DNA): TGTGCCACCAGCATTCCGGGGGGACTAGTTCAGTTCTTC. This translates into CATSIPGGLVQFF.